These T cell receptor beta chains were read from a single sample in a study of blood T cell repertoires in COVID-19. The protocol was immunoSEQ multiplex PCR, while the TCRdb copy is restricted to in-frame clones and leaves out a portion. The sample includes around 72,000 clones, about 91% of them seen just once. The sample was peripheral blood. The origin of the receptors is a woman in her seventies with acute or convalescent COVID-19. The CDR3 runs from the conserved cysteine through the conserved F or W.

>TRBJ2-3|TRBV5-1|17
CASSSGLTTTSTDTQYF
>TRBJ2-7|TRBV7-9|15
CASSLELAGEFEQYF
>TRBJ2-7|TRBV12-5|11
CASGFRGEQYF
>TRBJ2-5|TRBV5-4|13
CASSLPSQETQYF
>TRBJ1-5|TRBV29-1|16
CSVQEGGDYSNQPQHF
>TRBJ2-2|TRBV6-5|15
CASSYSGQGTGELFF
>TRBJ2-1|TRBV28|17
CASLGLAGDPSYNEQFF
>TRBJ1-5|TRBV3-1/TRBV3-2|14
CASSQDLGNQPQHF
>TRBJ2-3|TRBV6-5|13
CASSLAMSDTQYF
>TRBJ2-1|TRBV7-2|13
CATGREIIDEQFF
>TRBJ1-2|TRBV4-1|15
CASSQGTGDGLGYTF
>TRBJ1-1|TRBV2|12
CASTMGLTEAFF
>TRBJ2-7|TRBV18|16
CASSYQAASGGREQYF
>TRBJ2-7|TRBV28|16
CASSLGTGATTYEQYF
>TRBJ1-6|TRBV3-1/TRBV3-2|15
CASSQGRGINSPLHF
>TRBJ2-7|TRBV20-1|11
CSAGGQYEQYF
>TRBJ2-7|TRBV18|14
CASSPDTSSYEQYF
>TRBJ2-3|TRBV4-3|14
CASSQARGQGTQYF
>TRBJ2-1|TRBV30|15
CAWSVLAGGPGEQFF
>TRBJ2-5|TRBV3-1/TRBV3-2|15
CASSQAGGRVETQYF
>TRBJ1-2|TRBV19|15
CASSIWDTVNYGYTF
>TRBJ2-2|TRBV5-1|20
CASSLRPGTSGGPVTGELFF
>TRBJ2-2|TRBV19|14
CASSISSWTGELFF
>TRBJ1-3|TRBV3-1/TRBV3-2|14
CASSLQGVPNTIYF
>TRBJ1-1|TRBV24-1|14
CATSTAGLKTEAFF
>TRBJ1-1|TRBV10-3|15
CAISEARGQVAEAFF
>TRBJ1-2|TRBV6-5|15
CASSYSDLRTDGYTF
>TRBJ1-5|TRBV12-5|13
CASGNRQDQPQHF
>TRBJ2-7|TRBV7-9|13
CASSLLAGALSNF
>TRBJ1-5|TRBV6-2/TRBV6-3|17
CASSFGLRGGRNQPQHF
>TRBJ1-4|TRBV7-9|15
CASSRGQSTNEKLFF
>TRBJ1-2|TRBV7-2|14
CASSFFRQDYGYTF
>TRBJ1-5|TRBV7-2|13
CASSLMQGQPQHF
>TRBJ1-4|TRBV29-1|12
CSVDANNEKLFF
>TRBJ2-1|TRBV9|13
CASSVNYYNEQFF
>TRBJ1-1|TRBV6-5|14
CASSYSRQNTEAFF
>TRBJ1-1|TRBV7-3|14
CASSLGPTNTEAFF
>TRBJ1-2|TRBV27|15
CASSTGTGLEDGYTF
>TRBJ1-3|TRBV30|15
CAWRADRGAGNTIYF
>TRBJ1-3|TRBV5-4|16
CASSLQRGLSGNTIYF
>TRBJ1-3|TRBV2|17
CASSITGGGLAGNTIYF
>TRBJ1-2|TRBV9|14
CASSVVAGVYGYTF
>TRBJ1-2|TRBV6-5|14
CATSRGLGLYGYTF
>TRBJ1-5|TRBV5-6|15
CASSLSGQGERPQHF
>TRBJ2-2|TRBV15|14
CASRTGSDTGELFF
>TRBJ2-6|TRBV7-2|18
CASSFLGTGSFGANVLTF
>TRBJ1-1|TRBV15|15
CATSKNREGNTEAFF